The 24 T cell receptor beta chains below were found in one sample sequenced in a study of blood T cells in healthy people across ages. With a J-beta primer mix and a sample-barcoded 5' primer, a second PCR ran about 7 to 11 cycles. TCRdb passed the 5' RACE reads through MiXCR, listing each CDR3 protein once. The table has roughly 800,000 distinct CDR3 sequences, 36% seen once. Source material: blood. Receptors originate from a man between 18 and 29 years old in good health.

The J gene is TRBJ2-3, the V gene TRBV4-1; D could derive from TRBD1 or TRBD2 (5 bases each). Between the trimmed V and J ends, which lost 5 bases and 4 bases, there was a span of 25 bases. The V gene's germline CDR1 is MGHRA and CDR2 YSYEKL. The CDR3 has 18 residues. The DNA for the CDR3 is TGCGCCAGCAGCTCGGGGCCTACTGCGGGCTTATGGCCAGATACGCAGTATTTT. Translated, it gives CASSSGPTAGLWPDTQYF.

The CDR3 loop reads CASRSGTGLYNEQFF. DNA of the CDR3: TGTGCCAGCAGATCAGGGACAGGGTTATACAATGAGCAGTTCTTC. The chain couples TRBV27 to TRBJ2-1; 9 bases align to TRBD1. CDR3 size: 15 residues. J was trimmed by 4 bases and V by 6 bases; bases with no gene match: 7. Germline values: CDR1 MNHEY, CDR2 SMNVEV (reference sequence).

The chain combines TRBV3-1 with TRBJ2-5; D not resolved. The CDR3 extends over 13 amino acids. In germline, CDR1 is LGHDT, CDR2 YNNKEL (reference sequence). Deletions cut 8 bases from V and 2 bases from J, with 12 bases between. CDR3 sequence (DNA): TGTGCCAGCGCTAACGGCCAGCAAGAGACCCAGTACTTC. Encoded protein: CASANGQQETQYF.

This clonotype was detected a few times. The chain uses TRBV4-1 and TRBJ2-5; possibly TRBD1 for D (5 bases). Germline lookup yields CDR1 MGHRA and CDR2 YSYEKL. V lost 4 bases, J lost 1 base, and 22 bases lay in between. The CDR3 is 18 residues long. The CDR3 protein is CASSPPVVGPDLQETQYF. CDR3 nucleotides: TGCGCCAGCAGCCCACCCGTGGTGGGGCCCGACCTCCAAGAGACCCAGTACTTC.

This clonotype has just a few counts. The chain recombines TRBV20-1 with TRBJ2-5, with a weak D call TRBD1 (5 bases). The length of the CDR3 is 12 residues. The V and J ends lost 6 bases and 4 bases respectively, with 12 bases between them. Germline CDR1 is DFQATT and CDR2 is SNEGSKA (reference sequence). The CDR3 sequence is CSAPAGAETQYF. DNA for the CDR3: TGCAGTGCCCCGGCTGGGGCAGAGACCCAGTACTTC.

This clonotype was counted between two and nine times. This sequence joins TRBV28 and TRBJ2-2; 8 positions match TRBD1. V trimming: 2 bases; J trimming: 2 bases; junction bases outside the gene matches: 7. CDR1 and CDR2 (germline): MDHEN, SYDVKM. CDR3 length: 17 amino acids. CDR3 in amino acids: CASSLLFGTGNTGELFF. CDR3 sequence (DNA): TGTGCCAGCAGTTTACTCTTCGGGACAGGAAACACCGGGGAGCTGTTTTTT.

The CDR3 is CASGLADGATNEKLFF. The CDR3 DNA is TGCGCCAGCGGTTTGGCCGACGGCGCAACTAATGAAAAACTGTTTTTT. V gene TRBV5-1 combines with J gene TRBJ1-4, with unresolved D. Trimming took 7 bases from V and 0 from J, leaving 16 bases between them. The CDR3 covers 16 residues. Germline CDR1 reads SGHRS; CDR2 reads YFSETQ.

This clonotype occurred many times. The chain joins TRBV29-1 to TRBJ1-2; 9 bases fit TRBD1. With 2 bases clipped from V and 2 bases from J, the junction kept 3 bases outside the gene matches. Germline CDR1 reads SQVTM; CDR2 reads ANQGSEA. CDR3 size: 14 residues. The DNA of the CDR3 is TGCAGCGTTGAAAGGGACAGGGCGAACTATGGCTACACCTTC. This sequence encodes CSVERDRANYGYTF.

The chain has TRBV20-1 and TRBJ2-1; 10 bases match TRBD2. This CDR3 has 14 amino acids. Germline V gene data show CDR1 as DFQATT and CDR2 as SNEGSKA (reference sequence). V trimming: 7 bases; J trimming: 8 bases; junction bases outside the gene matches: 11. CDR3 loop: CSVSVTSGTHEQFF. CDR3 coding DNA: TGCAGTGTTAGTGTTACTAGCGGGACCCATGAGCAGTTCTTC.

CDR3 amino acids: CASGDNSEAFF. In nucleotides, the CDR3 is TGTGCCAGCGGGGACAACTCTGAAGCTTTCTTT. J is TRBJ1-1 and V is TRBV6-1, with D possibly TRBD1 on 6 matching bases. Germline lookup yields CDR1 MNHNS and CDR2 SASEGT. The ends were cut back, 8 bases at V and 6 bases at J, with 10 bases in the middle. The CDR3 is 11 amino acids.

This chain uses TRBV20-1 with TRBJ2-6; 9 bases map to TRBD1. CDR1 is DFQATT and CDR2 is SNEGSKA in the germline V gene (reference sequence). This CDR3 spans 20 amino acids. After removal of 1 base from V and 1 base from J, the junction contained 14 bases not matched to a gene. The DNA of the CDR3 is TGCAGTGCTAGAGTCCTTGGAGGGACAGGGCTCCATTCTGGGGCCAACGTCCTGACTTTC. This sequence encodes CSARVLGGTGLHSGANVLTF.

DNA of the CDR3: TGTGCCAGCAGTCCGGGGCAGGGTGGAAAACTGTTTTTT. This gives the protein CASSPGQGGKLFF. The chain recombines TRBV6-5 with TRBJ1-4; the D gene is possibly TRBD1 (5 bases). Germline V gene lookup returns CDR1 MNHEY and CDR2 SVGAGI. The V end was cut by 5 bases, the J end by 10 bases, with 14 bases between. The CDR3 has 13 amino acids.

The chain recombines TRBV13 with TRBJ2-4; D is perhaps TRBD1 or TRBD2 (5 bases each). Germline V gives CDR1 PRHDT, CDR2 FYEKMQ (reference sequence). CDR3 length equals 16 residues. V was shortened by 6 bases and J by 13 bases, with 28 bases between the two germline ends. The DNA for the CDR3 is TGTGCCAGCAGTTCCGGGGCGTCGAGCTCCTACAATGAGCAGTACTTC. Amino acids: CASSSGASSSYNEQYF. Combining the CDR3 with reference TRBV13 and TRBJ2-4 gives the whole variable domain AAGVIQSPRHLIKEKRETATLKCYPIPRHDTVYWYQQGPGQDPQFLISFYEKMQSDKGSIPDRFSAQQFSDYHSELNMSSLELGDSALYFCASSSGASSSYNEQYFGAGTRLSVL.

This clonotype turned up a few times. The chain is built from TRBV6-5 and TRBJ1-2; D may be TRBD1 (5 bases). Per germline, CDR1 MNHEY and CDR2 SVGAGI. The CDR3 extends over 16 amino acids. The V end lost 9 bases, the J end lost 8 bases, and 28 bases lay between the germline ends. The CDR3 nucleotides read TGTGCCAGTCACAAAATTGGGGGGATCAAGGCTAAGGGCTACACCTTC. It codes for CASHKIGGIKAKGYTF.

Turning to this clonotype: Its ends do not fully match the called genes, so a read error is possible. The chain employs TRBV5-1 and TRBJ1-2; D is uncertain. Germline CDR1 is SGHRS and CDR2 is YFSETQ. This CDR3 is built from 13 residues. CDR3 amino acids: CASNLISFYGYTF. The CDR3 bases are TGCGCCAGCAACTTGATATCGTTCTATGGCTACACCTTC.

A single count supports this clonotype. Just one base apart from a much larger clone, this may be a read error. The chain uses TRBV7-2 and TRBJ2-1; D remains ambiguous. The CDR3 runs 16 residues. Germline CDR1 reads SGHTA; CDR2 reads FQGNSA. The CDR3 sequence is CASSLGTGPQYKEQFF. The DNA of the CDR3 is TGTGCCAGCAGCTTAGGGACCGGGCCACAATACAAGGAGCAGTTCTTC.

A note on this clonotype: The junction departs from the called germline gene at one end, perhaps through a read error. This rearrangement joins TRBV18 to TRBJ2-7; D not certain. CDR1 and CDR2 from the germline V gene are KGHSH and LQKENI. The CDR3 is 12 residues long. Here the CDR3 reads CASAPISDEQYF. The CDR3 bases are TGTGCCAGCGCACCAATATCGGATGAGCAGTACTTC.

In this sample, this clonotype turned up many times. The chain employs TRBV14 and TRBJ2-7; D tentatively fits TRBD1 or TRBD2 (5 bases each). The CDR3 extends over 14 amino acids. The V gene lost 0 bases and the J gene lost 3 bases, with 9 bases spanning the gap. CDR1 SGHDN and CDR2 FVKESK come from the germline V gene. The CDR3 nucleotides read TGTGCCAGCAGCCAAGAGGGACGGATCTACGAGCAGTACTTC. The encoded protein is CASSQEGRIYEQYF. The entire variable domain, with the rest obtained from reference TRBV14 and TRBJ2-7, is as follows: EAGVTQFPSHSVIEKGQTVTLRCDPISGHDNLYWYRRVMGKEIKFLLHFVKESKQDESGMPNNRFLAERTGGTYSTLKVQPAELEDSGVYFCASSQEGRIYEQYFGPGTRLTVT.

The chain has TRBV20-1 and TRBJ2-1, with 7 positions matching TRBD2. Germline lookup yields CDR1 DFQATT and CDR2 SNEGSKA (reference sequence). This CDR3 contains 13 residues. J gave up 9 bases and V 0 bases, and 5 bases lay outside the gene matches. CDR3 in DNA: TGCAGTGCTAGAGATTCGTGGGGGGGTGAGCAGTTCTTC. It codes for CSARDSWGGEQFF.

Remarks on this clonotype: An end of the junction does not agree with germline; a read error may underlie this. This CDR3 reads CASSLGQLEANYDYTF. The CDR3 bases are TGTGCCAGCAGCTTGGGTCAGCTAGAAGCTAACTATGACTACACCTTC. J is TRBJ1-2 and V is TRBV5-5, with no clear D. Germline V gene sequence: CDR1 SGHKS, CDR2 YYEKEE (reference sequence). The CDR3 runs 16 residues.

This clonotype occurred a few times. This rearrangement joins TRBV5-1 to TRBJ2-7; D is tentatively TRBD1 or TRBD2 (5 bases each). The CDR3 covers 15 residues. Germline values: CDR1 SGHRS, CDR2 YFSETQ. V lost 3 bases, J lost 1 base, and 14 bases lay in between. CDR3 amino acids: CASSSAGRESYEQYF. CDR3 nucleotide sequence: TGCGCCAGCAGCTCCGCGGGCAGGGAATCCTACGAGCAGTACTTC.

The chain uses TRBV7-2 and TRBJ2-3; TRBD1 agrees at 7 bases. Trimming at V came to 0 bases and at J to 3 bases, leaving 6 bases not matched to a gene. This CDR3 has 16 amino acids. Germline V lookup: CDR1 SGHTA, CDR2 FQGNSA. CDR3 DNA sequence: TGTGCCAGCAGCTTAGCGTTCGACAGGGTGACAGATACGCAGTATTTT. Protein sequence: CASSLAFDRVTDTQYF. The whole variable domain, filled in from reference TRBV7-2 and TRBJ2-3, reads GAGVSQSPSNKVTEKGKDVELRCDPISGHTALYWYRQSLGQGLEFLIYFQGNSAPDKSGLPSDRFSAERTGGSVSTLTIQRTQQEDSAVYLCASSLAFDRVTDTQYFGPGTRLTVL.

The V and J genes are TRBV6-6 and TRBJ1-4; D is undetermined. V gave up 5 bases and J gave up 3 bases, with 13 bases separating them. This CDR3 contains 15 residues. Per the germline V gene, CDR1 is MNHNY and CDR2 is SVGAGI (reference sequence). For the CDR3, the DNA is TGTGCCAGCAGTGCCGGTGGTACGGCTAATGAAAAACTGTTTTTT. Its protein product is CASSAGGTANEKLFF.

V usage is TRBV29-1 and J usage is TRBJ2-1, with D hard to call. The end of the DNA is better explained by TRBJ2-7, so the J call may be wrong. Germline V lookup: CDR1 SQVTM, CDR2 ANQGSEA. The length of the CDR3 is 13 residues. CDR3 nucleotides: TGCAGCGTCGACGGAATATCCTACAATGAGCAGTACTTC. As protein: CSVDGISYNEQYF.